These 20 T cell receptor beta chains came from one sample sequenced in a study of OX40 agonist ivuxolimab in advanced cancers. Generated by immunoSEQ multiplex PCR, the TCRdb table keeps only in-frame clones and is missing some. The sample contains 90,000 to 100,000 clones, about 85% of which appear only once. The material sequenced was CD4+ or CD8+ T cells sorted from blood, taken in a trial of the OX40 agonist ivuxolimab. The receptors come from an adult with an advanced solid tumor such as melanoma, head and neck, liver or kidney cancer.

This sequence joins TRBV5-1 and TRBJ2-5, with a tentative D call TRBD2 (5 bases). The germline gives CDR1 SGHRS, CDR2 YFSETQ. This CDR3 is 14 amino acids long. V gave up 5 bases and J gave up 1 base, with 12 bases separating them. The CDR3 nucleotides read TGCGCCAGCAGGCGGGCTAATTCCCAAGAGACCCAGTACTTC. The encoded protein is CASRRANSQETQYF.

This clone showed up just once. The V call is TRBV2, the J call TRBJ2-7; either TRBD1 or TRBD2 may supply D (5 bases each). The germline V gene encodes CDR1 SNHLY and CDR2 FYNNEI. Trimming stripped 5 bases from V and 0 bases from J, with 14 bases between. The CDR3 spans 15 residues. Here the CDR3 reads CASSSPRGGSYEQYF. The CDR3 bases are TGTGCCAGCAGTTCCCCGAGGGGCGGCTCCTACGAGCAGTACTTC.

The V call is TRBV7-2, the J call TRBJ1-2; unclear D gene. Germline CDR1 is SGHTA and CDR2 is FQGNSA. With 7 bases removed from V and 8 bases from J, the gap between germline ends came to 17 bases. This CDR3 spans 13 amino acids. CDR3 coding DNA: TGTGCCAGCACCTTTGATCGGTATTCCGGCTACACCTTC. This codes for CASTFDRYSGYTF.

Worth noting for this clone: This CDR3 is also generated by other DNA sequences in the sample. The chain couples TRBV7-9 to TRBJ2-1; D remains ambiguous. This CDR3 is 11 amino acids long. Per germline, CDR1 SEHNR and CDR2 FQNEAQ (reference sequence). The V and J ends lost 7 bases and 9 bases respectively, with 10 bases between them. CDR3 residues: CASTFLGEQFF. The CDR3 nucleotides are TGTGCCAGCACCTTTTTGGGTGAGCAGTTCTTC.

This clone has a handful of counts. This chain links TRBV5-1 with TRBJ2-6, with D hard to call. The V gene's germline CDR1 is SGHRS and CDR2 YFSETQ. The CDR3 runs 15 residues. V shed 3 bases and J shed 0 bases, with 7 bases lying between them. In DNA form, the CDR3 reads TGCGCCAGCAGCTACGCGACCTCTGGGGCCAACGTCCTGACTTTC. This codes for CASSYATSGANVLTF.

This sequence joins TRBV7-9 and TRBJ2-1; D gene unclear. The CDR3 length is 15 residues. V gave up 0 bases and J gave up 8 bases, with 14 bases separating them. The V gene's germline CDR1 is SEHNR and CDR2 FQNEAQ (reference sequence). The CDR3 bases are TGTGCCAGCAGCTTAGCGCTTCGGCTAGTTGATGAGCAGTTCTTC. Translated: CASSLALRLVDEQFF.

The chain uses TRBV5-1 and TRBJ2-7; tentatively, D is TRBD2 (6 bases). CDR1 is SGHRS and CDR2 is YFSETQ in the germline V gene. The ends were cut back, 0 bases at V and 2 bases at J, with 12 bases in the middle. CDR3 length: 15 residues. This chain's CDR3 is CASSLGTGVTYEQYV. In nucleotides, the CDR3 is TGCGCCAGCAGCTTGGGGACGGGGGTAACCTACGAGCAGTACGTC.

CDR3 amino acids: CATGTDKDTQYF. The CDR3 DNA is TGTGCCACTGGGACAGACAAAGATACGCAGTATTTT. The J gene is TRBJ2-3, the V gene TRBV10-3; 7 bases line up with TRBD1. Looked up from germline, CDR1 is ENHRY and CDR2 is SYGVKD. This CDR3 region has 12 residues. The ends lost 10 bases at V and 5 bases at J; junction bases unmatched: 6.

The rearrangement joins TRBV7-2 to TRBJ2-7, with 8 bases identical to TRBD1. Germline CDR1 and CDR2: SGHTA and FQGNSA. The trim removed 0 bases at V and 1 base at J, leaving 11 bases unmatched. The CDR3 loop spans 18 amino acids. The CDR3 nucleotides read TGTGCCAGCAGCTTAGCGAAAGCAGGGGGCAGAAGGTCCTACGAGCAGTACGTC. Its translation is CASSLAKAGGRRSYEQYV.

The rearrangement joins TRBV18 to TRBJ1-5; D is unclear. The germline V and J ends were trimmed by 3 bases and 0 bases, with 9 bases remaining between them. Looked up from germline, CDR1 is KGHSH and CDR2 is LQKENI. There are 15 residues in the CDR3. In DNA, the CDR3 is TGTGCCAGCTCACCTAGACACGATAGCAATCAGCCCCAGCATTTT. It is translated as CASSPRHDSNQPQHF.

CDR3 residues: CASSSTEGRRAFF. The CDR3 nucleotides read TGTGCCAGCAGCTCTACGGAGGGGAGGAGAGCTTTCTTT. This rearrangement joins TRBV9 to TRBJ1-1; D may be TRBD1 (5 bases). This CDR3 is built from 13 residues. From germline, CDR1 is SGDLS and CDR2 YYNGEE. V was pared by 4 bases and J by 10 bases, with 17 bases between. The full variable domain, in which reference TRBV9 and TRBJ1-1 provide the parts outside the CDR3, is DSGVTQTPKHLITATGQRVTLRCSPRSGDLSVYWYQQSLDQGLQFLIQYYNGEERAKGNILERFSAQQFPDLHSELNLSSLELGDSALYFCASSSTEGRRAFFGQGTRLTVV.

The rearrangement joins TRBV7-9 to TRBJ1-1; TRBD1 might be the D (5 bases). Germline CDR1 is SEHNR and CDR2 is FQNEAQ (reference sequence). The CDR3 loop spans 13 amino acids. V was pared by 7 bases and J by 3 bases, with 12 bases between. The CDR3 bases are TGTGCCAGCACGGGGACGGGGGACACTGAAGCTTTCTTT. This translates into CASTGTGDTEAFF.

V usage is TRBV27 and J usage is TRBJ1-1; TRBD1 aligns across 7 bases. The germline CDR1 and CDR2 sequences are MNHEY and SMNVEV (reference sequence). The junction had 14 bases not matched to a gene; V was cut back by 6 bases and J by 4 bases. This CDR3 contains 16 residues. The CDR3 DNA is TGTGCCAGCAGCAAAGCCCTCTCGACAGGGACCACTGAAGCTTTCTTT. Translating it yields CASSKALSTGTTEAFF.

The rearrangement links TRBV11-2 to TRBJ2-7; the D gene is possibly TRBD2 (5 bases). CDR3 size: 13 residues. Trimming left V 3 bases short and J 3 bases short, with 9 bases between. Germline V gives CDR1 SGHAT, CDR2 FQNNGV. The CDR3 DNA reads TGTGCCAGCAGCTTCTTTGGAGGCTACGAGCAGTACTTC. Amino acid sequence: CASSFFGGYEQYF.

The chain couples TRBV30 to TRBJ2-1; unclear D gene. The CDR3 runs 11 residues. Germline CDR1 GTSNPN, CDR2 SVGIG (reference sequence). V was trimmed by 2 bases and J by 13 bases, leaving 12 bases between them. CDR3: CAWSPTKEQFF. The CDR3 DNA reads TGTGCCTGGAGTCCCACGAAGGAACAGTTCTTC.

V and J are TRBV27 and TRBJ2-4; the D gene is possibly TRBD2 (5 bases). Germline V CDR1 and CDR2: MNHEY, SMNVEV (reference sequence). V was clipped by 4 bases and J by 4 bases, with 14 bases between them. There are 15 residues in the CDR3. The CDR3, as DNA: TGTGCCAGCAGTTCCCCGACGAGGGAGAAAAACATTCAGTACTTC. It is translated as CASSSPTREKNIQYF.

The chain is built from TRBV7-2 and TRBJ1-1; D gene ambiguous. Germline V gene data show CDR1 as SGHTA and CDR2 as FQGNSA. The CDR3 is 13 amino acids. The germline V and J ends were trimmed by 5 bases and 1 base, with 8 bases remaining between them. The chain's CDR3 is CASSPAGNTEAFF. The DNA for the CDR3 is TGTGCCAGCAGCCCAGCGGGGAACACTGAAGCTTTCTTT.

This clone was counted a single time. The rearrangement joins TRBV5-6 to TRBJ1-3; D may be TRBD1 (5 bases). Trimming stripped 2 bases from V and 0 bases from J, with 6 bases between. Germline CDR1 reads SGHDT; CDR2 reads YYEEEE. This CDR3 has 14 residues. The CDR3 DNA reads as TGTGCCAGCAGCTTTGACAGCTCTGGAAACACCATATATTTT. This translates into CASSFDSSGNTIYF.

The chain joins TRBV5-6 to TRBJ1-2; D is undetermined. With 3 bases removed from V and 4 bases from J, the gap between germline ends came to 13 bases. In germline, CDR1 is SGHDT, CDR2 YYEEEE. The CDR3 has 14 residues. Written as DNA, the CDR3 is TGTGCCAGCAGCTCTGATAGGGTAGGCTATGGCTACACCTTC. It encodes CASSSDRVGYGYTF.

The chain carries TRBV11-2 and TRBJ2-1; 9 bases fit TRBD2. In germline, CDR1 is SGHAT, CDR2 FQNNGV. J was trimmed by 4 bases and V by 1 base; bases with no gene match: 5. The CDR3 has 16 residues. Here the CDR3 DNA reads TGTGCCAGCAGCTTAGGGGGCGCGGGAGGGTACAATGAGCAGTTCTTC. Residues: CASSLGGAGGYNEQFF.